The 30 T cell receptor beta chains given below trace back to one sample, sequenced in a study of OX40 agonist ivuxolimab in advanced cancers. Sequencing used immunoSEQ multiplex PCR; TCRdb keeps in-frame clones, though not all of them. This table has some 100,000 clones, 70% to 85% appearing once. The starting material was CD4+ or CD8+ T cells sorted from blood, obtained in a trial of the OX40 agonist ivuxolimab. The receptors were gathered from an adult with an advanced solid tumor such as melanoma, head and neck, liver or kidney cancer.

V is TRBV6-1 and J is TRBJ1-1; possible D gene TRBD1, 5 bases. In germline, CDR1 is MNHNS, CDR2 SASEGT. Trimming pared 6 bases from V and 0 bases from J, leaving 11 bases between. CDR3 length equals 14 residues. The CDR3 DNA sequence: TGTGCCAGCAGGATGGGGCCAGTGAACACTGAAGCTTTCTTT. Translated, it gives CASRMGPVNTEAFF.

CDR3 sequence: CASSLRGQGLSGNTIYF. The CDR3 bases are TGTGCCAGCAGTTTACGGGGACAGGGGCTGTCTGGAAACACCATATATTTT. The chain is built from TRBV27 and TRBJ1-3, with 10 bases identical to TRBD1. V dropped 2 bases and J dropped 1; count of bases not matched to a gene: 5. The CDR3 covers 17 residues. Germline V gene lookup returns CDR1 MNHEY and CDR2 SMNVEV (reference sequence).

The chain has TRBV7-6 and TRBJ2-1, with a possible D match to TRBD2 (6 bases). V lost 1 base and J 8 bases, leaving 9 bases between the germline ends. The CDR3 contains 13 residues. Germline V lookup: CDR1 SGHVS, CDR2 FNYEAQ. The CDR3 here is CASSLGTSYEQFF. The DNA of the CDR3 is TGTGCCAGCAGCTTAGGAACTAGCTATGAGCAGTTCTTC.

Details on this clone: The same CDR3 can be traced to other DNA sequences in this sample. The rearrangement links TRBV6-6 to TRBJ1-2; D is ambiguous. The CDR3 has 13 amino acids. CDR1 MNHNY and CDR2 SVGAGI come from the germline V gene (reference sequence). V shed 4 bases and J shed 5 bases, with 11 bases lying between them. CDR3 loop: CASSSPGVYGYTF. CDR3 DNA: TGTGCCAGCAGTTCCCCCGGGGTGTATGGCTACACCTTC.

This chain joins TRBV2 and TRBJ2-2; unclear D gene. Trimming removed 2 bases from V and 2 bases from J, with 6 bases in between. The CDR3 extends over 14 amino acids. Germline assignment: CDR1 SNHLY and CDR2 FYNNEI. CDR3 region: CASSELKNTGELFF. In nucleotides, the CDR3 is TGTGCCAGCAGTGAATTAAAAAACACCGGGGAGCTGTTTTTT.

The V and J genes are TRBV7-8 and TRBJ2-7; 8 nucleotides line up with TRBD2. The CDR3 loop spans 15 amino acids. The germline CDR1 and CDR2 sequences are SGHVS and FQNEAQ. With 4 bases clipped from V and 0 bases from J, the junction kept 5 bases outside the gene matches. The CDR3 nucleotides read TGTGCCAGCAGCTCCCGGGAGGGGAGCTCCTACGAGCAGTACTTC. Protein sequence: CASSSREGSSYEQYF.

The V gene is TRBV7-2, the J gene TRBJ1-1; the D is unclear. The CDR3 extends over 13 amino acids. The V and J ends lost 0 bases and 3 bases respectively, with 5 bases between them. Germline V gene data show CDR1 as SGHTA and CDR2 as FQGNSA. CDR3 bases: TGTGCCAGCAGCTTAGCCAGATACACTGAAGCTTTCTTT. Translation: CASSLARYTEAFF.

The chain has TRBV4-3 and TRBJ2-2; D may be TRBD1 (6 bases). CDR1 is LGHNA and CDR2 is YSLEER in the germline V gene. The V and J ends lost 1 base and 0 bases respectively, with 9 bases between them. This CDR3 has 16 residues. This CDR3 is CASSQGQVANTGELFF. CDR3 DNA sequence: TGCGCCAGCAGCCAAGGACAGGTGGCGAACACCGGGGAGCTGTTTTTT.

This chain joins TRBV7-2 and TRBJ2-5, with 8 bases fitting TRBD1. The DNA end is more similar to TRBJ2-7, so the J call may be wrong. The CDR3 sequence is 15 residues long. CDR1 SGHTA and CDR2 FQGNSA come from the germline V gene. CDR3 bases: TGTGCCAGCAGCCCCGGGCAGGGGGCTTCCTACGAGCAGTACTTC. Translation gives CASSPGQGASYEQYF.

The chain links TRBV19 to TRBJ1-2; 7 bases agree with TRBD1. The CDR3 is 17 residues long. With 10 bases clipped from V and 8 bases from J, the junction kept 25 bases outside the gene matches. Germline CDR1 reads LNHDA; CDR2 reads SQIVND (reference sequence). In DNA, the CDR3 is TGTGCCACCGCGCTTACTATGGGGGACAGACCTTTCGGAGGCTACACCTTC. It encodes CATALTMGDRPFGGYTF.

J is TRBJ1-1 and V is TRBV21-1. TRBV21-1 is noted as a pseudogene. CDR3 length equals 17 residues. The CDR3 sequence: CASSKRKVGGVEPEAFF. CDR3 DNA sequence: TGTGCCAGCAGCAAAAGAAAAGTAGGGGGGGTGGAGCCTGAAGCTTTCTTT.

This clone appeared a single time. The chain links TRBV9 to TRBJ2-1; D gene unclear. The CDR3 consists of 13 residues. The V gene lost 0 bases and the J gene lost 13 bases, with 14 bases spanning the gap. In germline, CDR1 is SGDLS, CDR2 YYNGEE. In DNA, the CDR3 is TGTGCCAGCAGCGTAGCTACGAGAGACCCTCAGTTCTTC. Its translation: CASSVATRDPQFF. Filled out from reference TRBV9 and TRBJ2-1, the complete variable domain reads DSGVTQTPKHLITATGQRVTLRCSPRSGDLSVYWYQQSLDQGLQFLIQYYNGEERAKGNILERFSAQQFPDLHSELNLSSLELGDSALYFCASSVATRDPQFFGPGTRLTVL.

The chain employs TRBV18 and TRBJ2-3; TRBD2 is a possible D gene (6 bases). Trimming pared 3 bases from V and 3 bases from J, leaving 10 bases between. The germline V gene encodes CDR1 KGHSH and CDR2 LQKENI. CDR3 length equals 14 residues. The chain's CDR3 is CASSPQGGTDTQYF. CDR3 in DNA: TGTGCCAGCTCACCGCAAGGAGGGACAGATACGCAGTATTTT.

J is TRBJ2-7 and V is TRBV7-2; D ambiguous. Per the germline V gene, CDR1 is SGHTA and CDR2 is FQGNSA. V lost 0 bases, J lost 6 bases, and 3 bases lay in between. The CDR3 consists of 11 residues. CDR3 amino acids: CASSLAVEQYF. CDR3 nucleotide sequence: TGTGCCAGCAGCTTAGCGGTCGAGCAGTACTTC.

The chain uses TRBV10-1 and TRBJ2-1; a weak D match, TRBD2 (6 bases). Germline CDR1 WNHNN, CDR2 SYGVQD (reference sequence). The CDR3 length is 14 residues. V dropped 6 bases and J dropped 6 bases, with 15 bases sitting between them. CDR3 protein: CASRAGGPGNEQFF. CDR3 in DNA: TGCGCCAGCAGAGCAGGAGGGCCTGGCAATGAGCAGTTCTTC.

This clone has only one observation. This rearrangement joins TRBV27 to TRBJ1-1; D gene ambiguous. Trimming took 1 base from V and 7 from J, leaving 16 bases between them. This CDR3 has 15 amino acids. CDR1 and CDR2 from the germline V gene are MNHEY and SMNVEV (reference sequence). The CDR3 nucleotides read TGTGCCAGCAGTTTATGGCCGGGGAGAGAGGATGAAGCTTTCTTT. Protein: CASSLWPGREDEAFF.

The chain carries TRBV7-9 and TRBJ2-1, with 10 nucleotides matching TRBD2. Germline lookup yields CDR1 SEHNR and CDR2 FQNEAQ (reference sequence). Trimming cost V 8 bases and J 4 bases; bases outside gene matches: 5. This CDR3 is built from 14 residues. The CDR3 DNA is TGTGCCAGCCAGCGGGGGGGCACTTACAATGAGCAGTTCTTC. Its protein is CASQRGGTYNEQFF.

A single count supports this clone. The gene calls are TRBV4-1 and TRBJ2-2; no clear D gene. The CDR3 extends over 16 amino acids. Germline V gene lookup returns CDR1 MGHRA and CDR2 YSYEKL. The V and J ends lost 1 base and 0 bases respectively, with 9 bases between them. The CDR3 nucleotides are TGCGCCAGCAGCCAAGTTCTTAGGGCGAACACCGGGGAGCTGTTTTTT. Its translation: CASSQVLRANTGELFF.

The J gene is TRBJ2-5, the V gene TRBV10-3; D may be TRBD1 (6 bases). The V gene's germline CDR1 is ENHRY and CDR2 SYGVKD. The CDR3 length is 15 residues. The V end was cut by 6 bases, the J end by 5 bases, with 19 bases between. CDR3 nucleotide sequence: TGTGCCATCAGCCCCGAGGGGGACAACCGGGAGACCCAGTACTTC. As protein: CAISPEGDNRETQYF.

The gene calls are TRBV7-9 and TRBJ2-2; the D is unclear. V lost 0 bases and J 6 bases, leaving 11 bases between the germline ends. In germline, CDR1 is SEHNR, CDR2 FQNEAQ (reference sequence). This CDR3 comprises 15 residues. DNA of the CDR3: TGTGCCAGCAGCTTAGCTCTTTCCTACGCCGGGGAGCTGTTTTTT. It translates to CASSLALSYAGELFF.

The chain employs TRBV5-1 and TRBJ1-4; tentative D call: TRBD1 (6 bases). Trimming stripped 0 bases from V and 4 bases from J, with 13 bases between. CDR3 length: 16 amino acids. Germline assignment: CDR1 SGHRS and CDR2 YFSETQ. The CDR3 loop is CASSLDPPRGNEKLFF. DNA for the CDR3: TGCGCCAGCAGCTTGGACCCACCCAGGGGTAATGAAAAACTGTTTTTT.

The chain combines TRBV4-1 with TRBJ1-1; 7 bases map to TRBD1. CDR1 is MGHRA, CDR2 YSYEKL, per germline. The CDR3 covers 14 residues. J was trimmed by 0 bases and V by 4 bases; bases with no gene match: 2. The CDR3 loop reads CASSPDRVNTEAFF. The CDR3 DNA reads as TGCGCCAGCAGCCCCGACAGGGTGAACACTGAAGCTTTCTTT.

This clone was detected only a few times. This chain connects TRBV5-1 to TRBJ1-5; 8 bases line up with TRBD1. Germline assignment: CDR1 SGHRS and CDR2 YFSETQ. The CDR3 spans 16 residues. V was clipped by 0 bases and J by 7 bases; unmatched bases: 9. The CDR3 DNA reads as TGCGCCAGCAGCTTGGGGGCAGGGGGCGCTGAGCAGCCCCAGCATTTT. Translation gives CASSLGAGGAEQPQHF.

J is TRBJ2-7 and V is TRBV4-1, with D unresolved. Germline CDR1 MGHRA, CDR2 YSYEKL. Trimming removed 0 bases at V and 3 bases at J, with 18 bases between. CDR3 length: 17 residues. CDR3 sequence (DNA): TGCGCCAGCAGCCAAGATTCGGGCAGGTCGGTGGTCTACGAGCAGTACTTC. Amino acids: CASSQDSGRSVVYEQYF.

This rearrangement joins TRBV29-1 to TRBJ2-7, with D unclear. There are 12 residues in the CDR3. The germline V gene has CDR1 SQVTM and CDR2 ANQGSEA. Trimming cost V 0 bases and J 5 bases, with 8 bases left between them. The CDR3 DNA follows: TGCAGCGTTGAAGATCAAGCTCACGAGCAGTACTTC. Protein product: CSVEDQAHEQYF.

The rearrangement links TRBV5-6 to TRBJ1-5; a possible D gene is TRBD1 (6 bases). The ends were cut back, 4 bases at V and 3 bases at J, with 20 bases in the middle. Germline CDR1 is SGHDT and CDR2 is YYEEEE. This CDR3 comprises 17 residues. The CDR3 sequence is CASSPSFPGTPNQPQHF. Written as DNA, the CDR3 is TGTGCCAGCAGCCCTTCCTTTCCCGGGACACCCAATCAGCCCCAGCATTTT.

The chain uses TRBV20-1 and TRBJ2-7; D remains unclear. This CDR3 comprises 11 residues. Germline loops: CDR1 DFQATT, CDR2 SNEGSKA (reference sequence). The V and J ends lost 2 bases and 6 bases respectively, with 8 bases between them. CDR3 loop: CSARPSSEQYF. The CDR3 DNA reads as TGCAGTGCTAGACCCTCGAGCGAGCAGTACTTC.

The CDR3 loop is CASSIGTGIPNTEAFF. The CDR3 nucleotides are TGTGCCAGTAGTATAGGGACAGGGATACCGAACACTGAAGCTTTCTTT. The chain links TRBV19 to TRBJ1-1, with 8 nucleotides matching TRBD1. The CDR3 consists of 16 residues. With V trimmed by 1 base and J by 1 base, 5 bases remained unmatched. The germline gives CDR1 LNHDA, CDR2 SQIVND (reference sequence).

The J gene is TRBJ2-7, the V gene TRBV12-5; D ambiguous. Germline loops: CDR1 LGHNT, CDR2 FRNRAP. The CDR3 extends over 11 amino acids. V gave up 6 bases and J gave up 4 bases, with 7 bases separating them. This CDR3 reads CASGTGYEQYF. For the CDR3, the DNA is TGTGCTAGTGGCACGGGTTACGAGCAGTACTTC.

The gene calls are TRBV5-1 and TRBJ2-1, with TRBD2 matching over 10 bases. The CDR3 contains 16 residues. After removal of 2 bases from V and 3 bases from J, the junction contained 5 bases not matched to a gene. Germline V gives CDR1 SGHRS, CDR2 YFSETQ. In DNA, the CDR3 is TGCGCCAGCAGCTTCACCCTAGCGGGGGACTACAATGAGCAGTTCTTC. Residues: CASSFTLAGDYNEQFF. Drawing the rest from reference TRBV5-1 and TRBJ2-1, the complete variable domain is KAGVTQTPRYLIKTRGQQVTLSCSPISGHRSVSWYQQTPGQGLQFLFEYFSETQRNKGNFPGRFSGRQFSNSRSEMNVSTLELGDSALYLCASSFTLAGDYNEQFFGPGTRLTVL.